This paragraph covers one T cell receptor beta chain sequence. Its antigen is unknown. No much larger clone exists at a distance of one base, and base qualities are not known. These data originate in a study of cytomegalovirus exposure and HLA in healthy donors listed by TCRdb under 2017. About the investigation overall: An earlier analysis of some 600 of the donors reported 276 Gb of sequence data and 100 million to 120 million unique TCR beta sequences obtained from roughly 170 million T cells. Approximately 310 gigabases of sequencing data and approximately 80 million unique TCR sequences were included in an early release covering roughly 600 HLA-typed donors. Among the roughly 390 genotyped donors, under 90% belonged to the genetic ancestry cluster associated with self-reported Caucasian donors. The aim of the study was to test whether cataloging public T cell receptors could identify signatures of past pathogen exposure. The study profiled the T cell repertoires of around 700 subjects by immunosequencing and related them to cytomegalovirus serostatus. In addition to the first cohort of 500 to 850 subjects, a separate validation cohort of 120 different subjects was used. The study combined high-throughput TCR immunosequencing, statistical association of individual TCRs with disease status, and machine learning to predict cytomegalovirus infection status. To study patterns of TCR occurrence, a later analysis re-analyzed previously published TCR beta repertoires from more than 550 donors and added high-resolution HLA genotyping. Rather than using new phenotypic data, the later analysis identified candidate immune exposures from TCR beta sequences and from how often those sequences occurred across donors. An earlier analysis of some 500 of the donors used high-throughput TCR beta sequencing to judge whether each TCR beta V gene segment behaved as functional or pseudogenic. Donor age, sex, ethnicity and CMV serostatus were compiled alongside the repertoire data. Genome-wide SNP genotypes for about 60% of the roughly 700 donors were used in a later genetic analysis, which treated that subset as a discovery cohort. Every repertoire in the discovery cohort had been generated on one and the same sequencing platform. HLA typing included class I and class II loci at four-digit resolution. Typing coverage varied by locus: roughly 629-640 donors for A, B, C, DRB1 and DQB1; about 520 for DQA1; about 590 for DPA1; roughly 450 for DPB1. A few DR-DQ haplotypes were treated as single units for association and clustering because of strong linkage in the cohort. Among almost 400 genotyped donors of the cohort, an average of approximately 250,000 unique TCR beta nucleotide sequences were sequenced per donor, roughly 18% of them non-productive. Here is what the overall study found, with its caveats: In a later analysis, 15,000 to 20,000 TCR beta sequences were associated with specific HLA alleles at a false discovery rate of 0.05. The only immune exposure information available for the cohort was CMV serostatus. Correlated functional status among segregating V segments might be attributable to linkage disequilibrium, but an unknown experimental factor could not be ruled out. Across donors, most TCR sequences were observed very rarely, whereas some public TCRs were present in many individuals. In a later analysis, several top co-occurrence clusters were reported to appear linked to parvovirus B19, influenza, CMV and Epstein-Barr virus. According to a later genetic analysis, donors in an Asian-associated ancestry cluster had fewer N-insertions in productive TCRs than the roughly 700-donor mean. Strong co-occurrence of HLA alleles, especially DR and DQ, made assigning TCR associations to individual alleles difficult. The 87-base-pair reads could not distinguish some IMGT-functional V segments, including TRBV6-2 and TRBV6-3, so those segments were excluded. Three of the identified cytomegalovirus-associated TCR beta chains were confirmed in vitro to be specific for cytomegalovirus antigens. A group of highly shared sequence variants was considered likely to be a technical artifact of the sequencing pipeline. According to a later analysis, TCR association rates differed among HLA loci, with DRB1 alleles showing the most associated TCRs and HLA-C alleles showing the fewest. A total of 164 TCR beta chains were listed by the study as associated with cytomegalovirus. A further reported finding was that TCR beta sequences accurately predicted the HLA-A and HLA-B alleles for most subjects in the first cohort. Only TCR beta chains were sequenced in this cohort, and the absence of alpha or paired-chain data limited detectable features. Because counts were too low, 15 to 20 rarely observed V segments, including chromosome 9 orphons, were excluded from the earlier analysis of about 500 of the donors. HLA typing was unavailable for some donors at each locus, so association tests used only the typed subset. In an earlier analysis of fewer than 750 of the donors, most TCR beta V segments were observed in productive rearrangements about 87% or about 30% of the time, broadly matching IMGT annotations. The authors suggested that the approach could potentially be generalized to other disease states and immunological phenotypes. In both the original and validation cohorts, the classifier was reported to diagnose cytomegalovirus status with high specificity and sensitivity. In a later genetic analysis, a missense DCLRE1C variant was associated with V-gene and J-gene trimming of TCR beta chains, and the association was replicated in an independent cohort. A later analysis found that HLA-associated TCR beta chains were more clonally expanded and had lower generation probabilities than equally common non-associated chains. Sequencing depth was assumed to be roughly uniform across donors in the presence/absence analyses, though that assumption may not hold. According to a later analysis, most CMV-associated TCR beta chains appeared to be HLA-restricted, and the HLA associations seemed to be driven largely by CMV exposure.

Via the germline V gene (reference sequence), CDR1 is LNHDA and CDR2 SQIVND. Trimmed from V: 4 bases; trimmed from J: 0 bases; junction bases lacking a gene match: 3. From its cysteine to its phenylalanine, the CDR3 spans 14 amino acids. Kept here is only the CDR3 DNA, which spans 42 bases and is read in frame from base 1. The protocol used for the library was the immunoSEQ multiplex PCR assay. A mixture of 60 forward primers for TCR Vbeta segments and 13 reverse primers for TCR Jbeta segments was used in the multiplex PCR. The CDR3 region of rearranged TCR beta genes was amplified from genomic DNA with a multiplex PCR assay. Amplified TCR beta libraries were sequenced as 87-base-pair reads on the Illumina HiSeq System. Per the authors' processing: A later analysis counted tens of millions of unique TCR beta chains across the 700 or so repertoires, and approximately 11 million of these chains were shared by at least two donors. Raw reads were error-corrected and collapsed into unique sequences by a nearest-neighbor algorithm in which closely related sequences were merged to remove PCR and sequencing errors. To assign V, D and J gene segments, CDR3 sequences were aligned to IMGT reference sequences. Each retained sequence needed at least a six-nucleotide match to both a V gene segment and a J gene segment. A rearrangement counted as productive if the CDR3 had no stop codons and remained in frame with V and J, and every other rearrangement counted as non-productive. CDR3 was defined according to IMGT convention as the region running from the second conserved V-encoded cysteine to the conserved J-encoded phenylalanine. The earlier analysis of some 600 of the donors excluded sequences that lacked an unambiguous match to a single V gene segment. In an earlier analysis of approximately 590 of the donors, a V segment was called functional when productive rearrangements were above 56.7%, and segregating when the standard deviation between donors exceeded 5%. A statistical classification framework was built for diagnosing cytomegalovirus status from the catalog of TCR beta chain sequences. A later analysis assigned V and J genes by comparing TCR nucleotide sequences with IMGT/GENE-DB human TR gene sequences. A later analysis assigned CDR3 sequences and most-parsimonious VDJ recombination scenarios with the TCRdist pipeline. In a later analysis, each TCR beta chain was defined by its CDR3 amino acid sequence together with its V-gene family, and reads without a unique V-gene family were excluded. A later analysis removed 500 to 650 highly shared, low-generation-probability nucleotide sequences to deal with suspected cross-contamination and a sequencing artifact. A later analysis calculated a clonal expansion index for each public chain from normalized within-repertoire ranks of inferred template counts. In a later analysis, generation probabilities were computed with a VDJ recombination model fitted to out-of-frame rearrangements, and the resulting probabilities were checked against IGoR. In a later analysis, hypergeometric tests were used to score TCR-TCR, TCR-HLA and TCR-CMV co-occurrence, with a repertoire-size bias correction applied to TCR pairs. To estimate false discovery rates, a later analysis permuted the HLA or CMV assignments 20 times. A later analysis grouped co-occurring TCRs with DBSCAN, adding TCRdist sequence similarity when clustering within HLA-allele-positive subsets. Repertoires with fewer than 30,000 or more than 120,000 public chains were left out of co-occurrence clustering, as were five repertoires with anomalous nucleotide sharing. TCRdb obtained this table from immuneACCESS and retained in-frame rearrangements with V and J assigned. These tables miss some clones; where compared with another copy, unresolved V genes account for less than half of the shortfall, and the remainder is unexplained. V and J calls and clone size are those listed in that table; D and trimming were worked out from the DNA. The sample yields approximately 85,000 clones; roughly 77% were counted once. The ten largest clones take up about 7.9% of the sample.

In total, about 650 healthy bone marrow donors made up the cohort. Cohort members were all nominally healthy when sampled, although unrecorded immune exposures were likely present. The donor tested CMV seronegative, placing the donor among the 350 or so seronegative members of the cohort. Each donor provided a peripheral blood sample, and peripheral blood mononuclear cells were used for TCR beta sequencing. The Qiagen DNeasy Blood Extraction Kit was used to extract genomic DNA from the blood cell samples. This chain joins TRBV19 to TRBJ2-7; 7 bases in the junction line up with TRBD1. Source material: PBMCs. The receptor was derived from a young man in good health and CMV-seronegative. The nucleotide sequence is TGTGCCAGTAGTAGCACAGGGGCCTCCTACGAGCAGTACTTC. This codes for CASSSTGASYEQYF.